This TCR beta chain was profiled in a study of Graves' ophthalmopathy and Graves' hyperthyroidism. Per germline, CDR1 SNHLY and CDR2 FYNNEI. V lost 2 bases to trimming and J lost 4 bases; unmatched junction nucleotides: 6. CDR3 length: 16 amino acids. Investigators amplified TCR beta CDR3 regions from RNA transcripts. First-round RT-PCR employed HTBI primers, with a second-round multiplex PCR after it. TCRdb redid the calling of the multiplex PCR reads with MiXCR, one entry per CDR3 protein. The table has a few hundred thousand distinct CDR3 sequences, less than 40% seen once; the top ten hold 3.5% to 4.5%. If patients had other autoimmune diseases, uncontrolled infections, pregnancy or lactation, they were excluded.

Sequenced material: peripheral blood or thyroid tissue (not recorded which). The gene calls are TRBV2 and TRBJ2-1; 9 positions match TRBD2. The origin of this receptor is an adult man with Graves' hyperthyroidism. As DNA, the CDR3 is TGTGCCAGCAGTGAAAAGCTAGCGGGGTCTTACAATGAGCAGTTCTTC. It codes for CASSEKLAGSYNEQFF.